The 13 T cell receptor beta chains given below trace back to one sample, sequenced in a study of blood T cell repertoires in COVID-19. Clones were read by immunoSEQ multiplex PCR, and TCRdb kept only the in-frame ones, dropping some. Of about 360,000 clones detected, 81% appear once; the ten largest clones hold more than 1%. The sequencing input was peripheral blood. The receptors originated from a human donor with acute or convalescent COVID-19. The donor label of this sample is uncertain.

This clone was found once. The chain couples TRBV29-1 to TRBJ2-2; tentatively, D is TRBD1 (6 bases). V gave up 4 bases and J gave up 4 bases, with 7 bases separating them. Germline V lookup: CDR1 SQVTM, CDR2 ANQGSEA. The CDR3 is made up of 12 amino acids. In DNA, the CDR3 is TGCAGCGTTGCGGACAGCACCGGGGAGCTGTTTTTT. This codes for CSVADSTGELFF.

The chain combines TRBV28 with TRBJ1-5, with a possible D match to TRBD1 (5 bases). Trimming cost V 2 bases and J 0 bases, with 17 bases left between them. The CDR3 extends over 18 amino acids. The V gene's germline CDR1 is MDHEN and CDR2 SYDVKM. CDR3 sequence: CASSLPGNGPDSNQPQHF. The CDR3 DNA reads TGTGCCAGCAGTTTACCAGGGAACGGGCCCGATAGCAATCAGCCCCAGCATTTT.

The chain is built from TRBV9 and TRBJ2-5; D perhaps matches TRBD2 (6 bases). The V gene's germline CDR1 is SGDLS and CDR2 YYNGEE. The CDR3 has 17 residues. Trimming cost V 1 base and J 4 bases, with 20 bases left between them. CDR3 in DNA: TGTGCCAGCAGCGTAACAACAAAGGCGGCCGGGGGAGAGACCCAGTACTTC. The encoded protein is CASSVTTKAAGGETQYF.

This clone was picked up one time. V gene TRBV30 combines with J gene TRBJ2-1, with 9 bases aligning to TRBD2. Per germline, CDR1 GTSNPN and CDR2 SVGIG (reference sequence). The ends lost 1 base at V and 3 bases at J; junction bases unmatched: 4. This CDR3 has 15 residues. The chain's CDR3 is CAWSGGRGDYNEQFF. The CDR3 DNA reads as TGTGCCTGGAGTGGCGGGAGGGGGGACTACAATGAGCAGTTCTTC.

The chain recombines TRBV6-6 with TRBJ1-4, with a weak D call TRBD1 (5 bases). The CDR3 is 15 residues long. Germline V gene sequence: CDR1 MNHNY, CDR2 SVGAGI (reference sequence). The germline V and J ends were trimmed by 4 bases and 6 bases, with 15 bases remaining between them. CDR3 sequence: CASSSGRAGDEKLFF. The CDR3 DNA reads TGTGCCAGCAGTTCAGGGAGGGCTGGGGATGAAAAACTGTTTTTT.

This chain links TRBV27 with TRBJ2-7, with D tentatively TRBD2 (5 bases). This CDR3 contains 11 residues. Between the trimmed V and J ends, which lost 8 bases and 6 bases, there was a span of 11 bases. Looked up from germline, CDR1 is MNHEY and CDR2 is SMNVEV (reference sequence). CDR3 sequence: CASRAGIEQYF. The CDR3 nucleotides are TGTGCCAGCCGTGCGGGTATCGAGCAGTACTTC.

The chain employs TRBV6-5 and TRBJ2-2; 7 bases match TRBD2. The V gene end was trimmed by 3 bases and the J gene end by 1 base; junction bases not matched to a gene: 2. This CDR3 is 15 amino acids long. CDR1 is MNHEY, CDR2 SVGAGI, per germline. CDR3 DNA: TGTGCCAGCAGTTATTCGGGGGGGAACACCGGGGAGCTGTTTTTT. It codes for CASSYSGGNTGELFF.

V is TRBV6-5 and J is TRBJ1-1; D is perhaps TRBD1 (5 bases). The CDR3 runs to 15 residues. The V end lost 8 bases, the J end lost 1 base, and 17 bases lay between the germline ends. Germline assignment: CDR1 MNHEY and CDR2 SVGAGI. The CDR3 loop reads CASGFRTGENTEAFF. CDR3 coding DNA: TGTGCCAGCGGCTTTAGAACAGGCGAGAACACTGAAGCTTTCTTT.

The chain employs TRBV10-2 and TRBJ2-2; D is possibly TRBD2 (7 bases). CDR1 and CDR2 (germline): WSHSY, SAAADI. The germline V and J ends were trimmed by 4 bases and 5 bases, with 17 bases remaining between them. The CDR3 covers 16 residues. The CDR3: CASSGLIEGGTGELFF. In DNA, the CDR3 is TGCGCCAGCAGTGGCCTTATCGAGGGGGGGACCGGGGAGCTGTTTTTT.

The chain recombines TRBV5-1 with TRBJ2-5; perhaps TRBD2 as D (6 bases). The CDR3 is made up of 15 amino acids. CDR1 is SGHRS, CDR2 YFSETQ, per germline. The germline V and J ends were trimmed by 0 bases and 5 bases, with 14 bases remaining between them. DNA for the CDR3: TGCGCCAGCAGCTTGGATGGGACTTCCTCGGAGACCCAGTACTTC. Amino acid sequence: CASSLDGTSSETQYF.

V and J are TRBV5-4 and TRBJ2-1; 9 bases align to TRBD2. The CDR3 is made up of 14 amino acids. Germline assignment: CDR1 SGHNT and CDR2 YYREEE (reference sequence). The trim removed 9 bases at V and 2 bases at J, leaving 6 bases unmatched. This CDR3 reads CAISPSGAYNEQFF. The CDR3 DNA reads TGTGCCATCTCGCCTAGCGGGGCCTACAATGAGCAGTTCTTC.

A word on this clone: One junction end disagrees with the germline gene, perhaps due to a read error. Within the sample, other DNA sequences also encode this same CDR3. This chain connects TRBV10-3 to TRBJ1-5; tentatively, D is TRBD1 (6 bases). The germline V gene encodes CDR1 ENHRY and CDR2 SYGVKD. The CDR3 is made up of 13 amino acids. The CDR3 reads CAISVQGNQPQHF. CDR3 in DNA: TGCGCCATCAGTGTACAGGGAAATCAGCCCCAGCATTTT.

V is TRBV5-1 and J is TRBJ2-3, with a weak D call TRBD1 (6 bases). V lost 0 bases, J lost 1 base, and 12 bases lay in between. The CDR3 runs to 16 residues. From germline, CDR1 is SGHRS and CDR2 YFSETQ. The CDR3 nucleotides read TGCGCCAGCAGCTTGGAGGGGGTTGCGGGCACAGATACGCAGTATTTT. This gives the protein CASSLEGVAGTDTQYF.